This TCR beta chain was observed in a study of tumor-infiltrating lymphocytes in primary liver carcinoma. At the level of the study: Subjects consisted of male and female patients aged 30 to 69 years. The study reported T1-T3 N0M0 tumors spanning 4.2 to 10 cm.

The V gene lost 4 bases and the J gene lost 0 bases, with 9 bases spanning the gap. The CDR3 has 14 amino acids. The V gene's germline CDR1 is MNHEY and CDR2 SVGAGI. Germline DNA was also extracted, and blood RNA was taken from unsorted whole blood. With roughly 0.5 ug total RNA as template and a constant-region primer, TCR beta cDNA was made. For TCR beta, libraries were produced by three nested multiplex PCR rounds using slightly modified ARM-PCR. With TRBV1-TRBV30 forward primers and a C-beta reverse primer, the first two PCR rounds were run for approximately 9 cycles each. TCRdb called the multiplex PCR reads again in MiXCR, with one record for every CDR3 protein. The data contain approximately 330,000 distinct CDR3 sequences, roughly 61% of them singletons. As regards this clonotype: Given a much more abundant clone one base away, this may be a read error.

The chain is built from TRBV6-5 and TRBJ1-2; the D is unclear. Specimen: peripheral blood. The receptor comes from a man between 35 and 55 years old with primary liver carcinoma and hepatitis B virus infection. In DNA form, the CDR3 reads TGTGCCAGCAGTTCCCCGAGGGCTAACTATGGCTACACCTTC. It yields the protein CASSSPRANYGYTF.